The 26 T cell receptor beta chains below were found in one sample sequenced in a study of T cell repertoires in cytomegalovirus infection. TCRdb independently ran MiXCR on the reads; one entry per CDR3 protein. The data contain 290,000 or so distinct CDR3 sequences, 25% of them singletons. Source material: PBMCs. The source of these receptors is a human donor in good health (CMV status not recorded). Some clones in this sample may be carry-over from other donors' samples.

The V call is TRBV5-4, the J call TRBJ2-3; 10 nucleotides agree with TRBD2. Germline CDR1 is SGHNT and CDR2 is YYREEE (reference sequence). The CDR3 is 18 residues long. Trimming took 3 bases from V and 1 from J; bases not matched to a gene: 11. CDR3 in amino acids: CASSSSGLAGVGTDTQYF. In nucleotides, the CDR3 is TGTGCCAGCAGCTCCAGTGGGCTAGCGGGAGTGGGCACAGATACGCAGTATTTT.

The chain recombines TRBV18 with TRBJ1-1; no clear D gene. Germline V lookup: CDR1 KGHSH, CDR2 LQKENI. The ends were cut back, 3 bases at V and 1 base at J, with 6 bases in the middle. CDR3 length: 13 residues. CDR3 amino acids: CASSPSGNTEAFF. The CDR3 DNA reads TGTGCCAGCTCACCGTCGGGGAACACTGAAGCTTTCTTT.

This clonotype was recorded a few times. This CDR3 reads CASSPLGGQETQYF. For the CDR3, the DNA is TGTGCCAGCAGCCCCCTAGGGGGGCAGGAGACCCAGTACTTC. The chain is built from TRBV5-6 and TRBJ2-5; either TRBD1 or TRBD2 may supply D (6 bases each). The germline V and J ends were trimmed by 4 bases and 5 bases, with 15 bases remaining between them. CDR1 is SGHDT, CDR2 YYEEEE, per germline. The CDR3 loop spans 14 amino acids.

The rearrangement joins TRBV29-1 to TRBJ2-1; D gene unclear. This CDR3 spans 14 amino acids. The germline gives CDR1 SQVTM, CDR2 ANQGSEA. V lost 1 base to trimming and J lost 0 bases, with 7 bases between them. The CDR3 DNA follows: TGCAGCGTTGAAGCGGGTTACTCCTACAATGAGCAGTTCTTC. This encodes CSVEAGYSYNEQFF.

The V gene is TRBV6-6, the J gene TRBJ2-3; 15 bases map to TRBD2. The length of the CDR3 is 16 residues. The ends lost 4 bases at V and 3 bases at J; junction bases unmatched: 2. Germline V gene sequence: CDR1 MNHNY, CDR2 SVGAGI (reference sequence). Written as DNA, the CDR3 is TGTGCCAGCAGTTGGACTAGCGGGGGGGCAACAGATACGCAGTATTTT. It yields the protein CASSWTSGGATDTQYF.

The chain joins TRBV7-2 to TRBJ2-1, with TRBD2 matching over 7 bases. CDR3 length equals 14 residues. The germline gives CDR1 SGHTA, CDR2 FQGNSA. V lost 6 bases to trimming and J lost 8 bases; unmatched junction nucleotides: 10. In nucleotides, the CDR3 is TGTGCCAGCAGGTGGGGGGAGGGCCCCTATGAGCAGTTCTTC. Its translation is CASRWGEGPYEQFF.

Notes on this clonotype: This may stem from a read error, because a much larger clone lies one nucleotide away. The V and J genes are TRBV7-2 and TRBJ2-7; 12 nucleotides match TRBD1. Looked up from germline, CDR1 is SGHTA and CDR2 is FQGNSA. The length of the CDR3 is 18 residues. The CDR3 sequence is CASSFTGTGGNGAYKQYF. The CDR3 DNA reads as TGTGCCAGCAGCTTCACCGGGACAGGGGGCAATGGGGCCTACAAGCAGTACTTC.

CDR3: CSVEGGAGEKLFF. In DNA, the CDR3 is TGCAGCGTTGAGGGGGGAGCGGGTGAAAAACTGTTTTTT. This chain links TRBV29-1 with TRBJ1-4, with D possibly being TRBD1 (5 bases). This CDR3 comprises 13 residues. Trimming shortened V by 3 bases and J by 7 bases, and 12 bases separated the two germline ends. Germline loops: CDR1 SQVTM, CDR2 ANQGSEA.

A few counts support this clonotype. The CDR3: CASSIDRGHGNTIYF. The CDR3, as DNA: TGTGCCAGCAGCATCGACAGGGGGCACGGAAACACCATATATTTT. The V gene is TRBV7-3, the J gene TRBJ1-3; 10 positions agree with TRBD1. The CDR3 is made up of 15 amino acids. The J segment lost 4 bases and the V segment lost 5 bases, leaving 5 bases of the junction unmatched. The germline CDR1 and CDR2 sequences are SGHTA and FQGTGA. The full variable domain, with the rest looked up from reference TRBV7-3 and TRBJ1-3, is GAGVSQTPSNKVTEKGKYVELRCDPISGHTALYWYRQSLGQGPEFLIYFQGTGAADDSGLPNDRFFAVRPEGSVSTLKIQRTERGDSAVYLCASSIDRGHGNTIYFGEGSWLTVV.

This chain uses TRBV28 with TRBJ1-1; 10 nucleotides line up with TRBD1. J gave up 3 bases and V 5 bases, and 9 bases lay outside the gene matches. This CDR3 spans 16 amino acids. Germline CDR1 and CDR2: MDHEN and SYDVKM. The CDR3 is CASSAGQGLEDTEAFF. The CDR3 nucleotides read TGTGCCAGCAGTGCGGGACAGGGGTTAGAGGACACTGAAGCTTTCTTT. Complete variable domain (other parts from reference TRBV28 and TRBJ1-1): DVKVTQSSRYLVKRTGEKVFLECVQDMDHENMFWYRQDPGLGLRLIYFSYDVKMKEKGDIPEGYSVSREKKERFSLILESASTNQTSMYLCASSAGQGLEDTEAFFGQGTRLTVV.

The rearrangement uses TRBV20-1 and TRBJ1-5, with 11 bases that match TRBD1. V shed 1 base and J 9 bases; nucleotides not matched to a gene: 5. Germline lookup yields CDR1 DFQATT and CDR2 SNEGSKA (reference sequence). The CDR3 has 14 residues. CDR3 protein: CSARGGQGDMPQHF. The DNA for the CDR3 is TGCAGTGCTAGAGGGGGACAGGGGGACATGCCCCAGCATTTT.

The gene calls are TRBV20-1 and TRBJ2-7; perhaps TRBD2 as D (6 bases). Trimming removed 5 bases from V and 2 bases from J, with 22 bases in between. Germline values: CDR1 DFQATT, CDR2 SNEGSKA (reference sequence). The length of the CDR3 is 16 residues. The CDR3, as DNA: TGCAGTGCTGGCGGGGAGGAGGGAGCGTTTCCCTACGAGCAGTACTTC. Translation: CSAGGEEGAFPYEQYF.

This clonotype was seen more than once but under ten times. The V call is TRBV6-2 or TRBV6-3, the J call TRBJ1-2; no clear D. V was pared by 2 bases and J by 3 bases, with 13 bases between. The CDR3 spans 15 residues. Germline-derived CDR1 and CDR2 are MNHEY and SVGEGT. The CDR3 loop reads CASSYDWPRHYGYTF. The CDR3 nucleotides read TGTGCCAGCAGTTACGATTGGCCGAGACACTATGGCTACACCTTC.

This chain links TRBV28 with TRBJ2-4, with 9 bases aligning to TRBD2. Germline V gene lookup returns CDR1 MDHEN and CDR2 SYDVKM. The CDR3 consists of 15 residues. J was trimmed by 1 base and V by 7 bases; bases with no gene match: 5. For the CDR3, the DNA is TGTGCCAGCACCAACGCGGGGGGGGCCAAAAACATTCAGTACTTC. This translates into CASTNAGGAKNIQYF.

This clonotype showed up just a few times. The genes are TRBV7-9 and TRBJ2-5; D is perhaps TRBD1 (6 bases). The germline V gene has CDR1 SEHNR and CDR2 FQNEAQ (reference sequence). The CDR3 loop spans 16 amino acids. V gave up 1 base and J gave up 4 bases, with 16 bases separating them. The CDR3 region is CASSLEPGQGTETQYF. Written as DNA, the CDR3 is TGTGCCAGCAGCTTAGAGCCAGGCCAGGGGACAGAGACCCAGTACTTC.

The chain recombines TRBV28 with TRBJ1-2; tentative D call: TRBD1 (5 bases). Germline V lookup: CDR1 MDHEN, CDR2 SYDVKM. V lost 5 bases, J lost 6 bases, and 13 bases lay in between. The CDR3 is 13 residues long. The CDR3 loop reads CASSHRWQDGYTF. The CDR3 nucleotides are TGTGCCAGCAGTCACAGGTGGCAGGATGGCTACACCTTC.

A remark on this clonotype: A much larger clone lies one base from this, so it may be a read error. V usage is TRBV7-9 and J usage is TRBJ2-5; D uncertain. Between the trimmed V and J ends, which lost 1 base and 6 bases, there was a span of 6 bases. CDR1 and CDR2 from the germline V gene are SEHNR and FQNEAQ (reference sequence). The CDR3 runs 12 residues. DNA of the CDR3: TGTGCCAGCAGCTTAGTCGAGAAGACCCAGTACTTC. It yields the protein CASSLVEKTQYF.

CDR3 region: CASSLEGGHEQYF. The CDR3, as DNA: TGTGCCAGCAGCTTAGAAGGAGGGCACGAGCAGTACTTC. The chain has TRBV7-6 and TRBJ2-7; a possible D gene is TRBD2 (6 bases). Germline assignment: CDR1 SGHVS and CDR2 FNYEAQ. Deletions cut 1 base from V and 5 bases from J, with 9 bases between. CDR3 length equals 13 residues. Filled out from reference TRBV7-6 and TRBJ2-7, the complete variable domain reads GAGVSQSPRYKVTKRGQDVALRCDPISGHVSLYWYRQALGQGPEFLTYFNYEAQQDKSGLPNDRFSAERPEGSISTLTIQRTEQRDSAMYRCASSLEGGHEQYFGPGTRLTVT.

The rearrangement uses TRBV11-2 and TRBJ2-7, with 8 bases that match TRBD1. V lost 3 bases, J lost 6 bases, and 10 bases stayed unmatched. The CDR3 runs 15 residues. Germline CDR1 is SGHAT and CDR2 is FQNNGV. CDR3 loop: CASSFLRTGQFEQYF. CDR3 nucleotides: TGTGCCAGCAGCTTTTTACGGACAGGGCAATTCGAGCAGTACTTC.

There are a few counts of this clonotype. The rearrangement joins TRBV18 to TRBJ1-1; D remains unclear. Trimming shortened V by 2 bases and J by 2 bases, and 3 bases separated the two germline ends. This CDR3 contains 12 residues. Looked up from germline, CDR1 is KGHSH and CDR2 is LQKENI. The CDR3 DNA reads TGTGCCAGCTCACCAGATAACACTGAAGCTTTCTTT. As protein: CASSPDNTEAFF.

The J gene is TRBJ2-7, the V gene TRBV20-1; D is possibly TRBD2 (5 bases). Trimming took off 0 bases at V and 4 bases at J, with 10 bases between the two ends. The CDR3 totals 13 residues. Germline V gives CDR1 DFQATT, CDR2 SNEGSKA (reference sequence). The CDR3 region is CSARDSRTYEQYF. CDR3 bases: TGCAGTGCTAGAGATAGTCGGACTTACGAGCAGTACTTC.

V usage is TRBV11-2 and J usage is TRBJ2-5; D ambiguous. The CDR3 contains 15 residues. Per germline, CDR1 SGHAT and CDR2 FQNNGV. V lost 1 base and J 4 bases, leaving 13 bases between the germline ends. CDR3 loop: CASSLVMGVGETQYF. CDR3 in DNA: TGTGCCAGCAGCTTAGTCATGGGCGTCGGAGAGACCCAGTACTTC.

This clonotype was seen a few times. The rearrangement links TRBV20-1 to TRBJ1-1; 7 nucleotides line up with TRBD1. This CDR3 comprises 12 residues. CDR1 and CDR2 (germline): DFQATT, SNEGSKA (reference sequence). J lost 5 bases, V lost 3 bases, and 3 bases had no gene match. The CDR3 region is CSASDRATEAFF. As DNA, the CDR3 is TGCAGTGCTAGCGACAGGGCTACTGAAGCTTTCTTT.

The chain links TRBV5-4 to TRBJ2-7; 9 nucleotides line up with TRBD1. This CDR3 is 16 amino acids long. Germline assignment: CDR1 SGHNT and CDR2 YYREEE (reference sequence). J lost 2 bases, V lost 5 bases, and 11 bases had no gene match. The CDR3 coding sequence is TGTGCCAGCAGTCATGGGATGGACAGGGGAGCCTACGAGCAGTACTTC. This encodes CASSHGMDRGAYEQYF.

This clonotype was counted at least ten times. J is TRBJ2-7 and V is TRBV7-9; D not resolved. Trimming pared 1 base from V and 5 bases from J, leaving 15 bases between. The CDR3 consists of 15 residues. Germline CDR1 reads SEHNR; CDR2 reads FQNEAQ (reference sequence). CDR3 DNA: TGTGCCAGCAGCTTAGGTATCCGGCCCCGCAACGAGCAGTACTTC. Its translation: CASSLGIRPRNEQYF.

The CDR3 loop reads CASSVAGANVLTF. CDR3 nucleotide sequence: TGTGCCAGCAGCGTAGCTGGGGCCAACGTCCTGACTTTC. The chain links TRBV9 to TRBJ2-6; unclear D gene. The CDR3 is 13 residues long. Trimming cost V 0 bases and J 2 bases, with 0 bases left between them. Germline CDR1 is SGDLS and CDR2 is YYNGEE.